The clone carrying this T cell receptor (beta chain) was seen more than once but under ten times. Its antigen is unidentified. The assay was immunoSEQ multiplex PCR, and TCRdb's table has in-frame clones only and misses some. In the table there are tens of thousands of clones, about 89% of which are singletons. The data are from a study of OX40 agonist ivuxolimab in advanced cancers. As for the study in general: Every 2 weeks, ivuxolimab was infused into the patients intravenously at between 0.01 and 10 mg/kg. Patients receiving dose escalation had hepatocellular carcinoma, melanoma, renal cell or head and neck cancer. Findings of the study overall: Averaged across samples, CD8+ T cells carried more expanded clones than CD4+ did. Low normalized clonal expansion also occurred in some nonresponding patients.

Germline V gene data show CDR1 as SGHNT and CDR2 as YYREEE (reference sequence). This CDR3 spans 15 amino acids. The germline V and J ends were trimmed by 4 bases and 3 bases, with 13 bases remaining between them. This specimen was CD4+ or CD8+ T cells sorted from blood, taken in a trial of the OX40 agonist ivuxolimab. The chain employs TRBV5-4 and TRBJ2-2, with a weak D call TRBD2 (5 bases). This TCR derives from an adult with an advanced solid tumor such as melanoma, head and neck, liver or kidney cancer. CDR3 sequence reads: CASSPAGRYTGELFF. CDR3 in DNA: TGTGCCAGCAGCCCGGCGGGTCGATACACCGGGGAGCTGTTTTTT.